The present T cell receptor (beta chain) was sequenced within a study of cytomegalovirus exposure and HLA in healthy donors. Trimming took 5 bases from V and 8 from J; bases not matched to a gene: 11. The CDR3 covers 14 residues. CDR1 and CDR2 from the germline V gene are SQVTM and ANQGSEA. The PCR contained 60 Vbeta and 13 Jbeta primers. Assay used: immunoSEQ multiplex PCR; TCRdb lists only in-frame clones, some missing. The data show more than 200,000 clones, roughly 84% seen once. The clonotype originates from a girl aged 5-17 years in good health and CMV-seronegative. The J gene is TRBJ2-1, the V gene TRBV29-1, with TRBD2 matching over 8 bases. Source material: PBMCs. CDR3 protein: CSVKRAGGGDEQFF. In DNA form, the CDR3 reads TGCAGCGTTAAGCGGGCGGGGGGCGGCGATGAGCAGTTCTTC.